This TCR beta chain was recovered during a study of T cells in Graves' hyperthyroidism and ophthalmopathy. RNA transcripts yielded amplified TCR beta CDR3 regions. The primer set for the first-round RT-PCR of the TCR CDR3 was HTBI. TCRdb ran MiXCR on the multiplex PCR reads and lists one entry per CDR3 protein. The sample contains approximately 640,000 distinct CDR3 sequences, roughly 17% of which appear only once. The germline V and J ends were trimmed by 3 bases and 0 bases, with 5 bases remaining between them. The CDR3 has 13 amino acids. This clonotype was obtained from a man aged 50 to 60 with Graves' hyperthyroidism. V is TRBV12-3 or TRBV12-4 and J is TRBJ1-1; D gene uncertain. Material: blood. The CDR3 is CASSFYMNTEAFF. CDR3 sequence (DNA): TGTGCCAGCAGTTTTTACATGAACACTGAAGCTTTCTTT.